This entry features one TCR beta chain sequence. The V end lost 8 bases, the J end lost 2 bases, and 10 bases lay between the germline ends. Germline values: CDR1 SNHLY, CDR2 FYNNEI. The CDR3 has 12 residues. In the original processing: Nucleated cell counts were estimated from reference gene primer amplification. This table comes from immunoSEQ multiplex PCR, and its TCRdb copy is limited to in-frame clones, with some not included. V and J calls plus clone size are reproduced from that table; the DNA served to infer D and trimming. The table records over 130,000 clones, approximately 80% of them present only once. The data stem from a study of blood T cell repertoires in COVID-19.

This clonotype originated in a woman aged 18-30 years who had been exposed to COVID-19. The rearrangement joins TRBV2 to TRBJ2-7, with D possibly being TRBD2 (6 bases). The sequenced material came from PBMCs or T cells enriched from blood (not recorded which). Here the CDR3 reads CASAGRTYEQYF. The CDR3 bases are TGTGCCAGCGCGGGACGGACCTACGAGCAGTACTTC.